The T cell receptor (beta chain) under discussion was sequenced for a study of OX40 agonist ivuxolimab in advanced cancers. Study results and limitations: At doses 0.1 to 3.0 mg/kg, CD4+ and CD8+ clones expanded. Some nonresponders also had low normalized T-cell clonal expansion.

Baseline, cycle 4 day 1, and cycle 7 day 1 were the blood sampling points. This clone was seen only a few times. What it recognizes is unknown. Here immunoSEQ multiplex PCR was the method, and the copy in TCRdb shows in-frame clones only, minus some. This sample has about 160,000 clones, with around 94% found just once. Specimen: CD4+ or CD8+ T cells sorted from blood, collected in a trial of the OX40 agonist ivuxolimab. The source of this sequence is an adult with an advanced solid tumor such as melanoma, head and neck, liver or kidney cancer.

As DNA, the CDR3 is TGCGCCAGCAGTATCGCGACGGATCATAATTCACCCCTCCACTTT. Protein: CASSIATDHNSPLHF. The chain combines TRBV5-1 with TRBJ1-6; no clear D gene. Germline lookup yields CDR1 SGHRS and CDR2 YFSETQ. The V end was cut by 5 bases, the J end by 5 bases, with 14 bases between. The CDR3 is 15 residues long. Complete variable domain (other parts from reference TRBV5-1 and TRBJ1-6): KAGVTQTPRYLIKTRGQQVTLSCSPISGHRSVSWYQQTPGQGLQFLFEYFSETQRNKGNFPGRFSGRQFSNSRSEMNVSTLELGDSALYLCASSIATDHNSPLHFGNGTRLTVT.